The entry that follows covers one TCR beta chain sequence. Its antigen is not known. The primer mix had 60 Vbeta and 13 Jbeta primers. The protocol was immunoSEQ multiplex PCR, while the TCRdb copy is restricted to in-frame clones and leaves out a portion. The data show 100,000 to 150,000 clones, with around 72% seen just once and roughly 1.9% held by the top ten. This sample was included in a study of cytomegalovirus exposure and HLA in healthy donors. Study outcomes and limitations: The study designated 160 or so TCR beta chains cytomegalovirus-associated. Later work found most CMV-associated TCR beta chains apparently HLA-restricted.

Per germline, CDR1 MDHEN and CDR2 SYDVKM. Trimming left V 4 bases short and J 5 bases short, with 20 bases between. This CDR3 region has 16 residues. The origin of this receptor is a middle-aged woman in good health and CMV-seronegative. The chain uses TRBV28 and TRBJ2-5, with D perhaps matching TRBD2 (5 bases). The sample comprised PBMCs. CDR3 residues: CASSWATSGSGETQYF. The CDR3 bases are TGTGCCAGCAGTTGGGCGACTTCCGGCTCGGGGGAGACCCAGTACTTC.